Presented here are 18 T cell receptor beta chains from one specimen sequenced in a study of CD8+CD57+ T cells in acquired aplastic anemia. Genomic DNA was employed as the template in profiling TCR beta VDJ and CDR3. TCRdb itself ran the reads through MiXCR, one entry per CDR3 protein. The sample has 350,000 to 450,000 distinct CDR3 sequences, roughly 64% seen once; the top ten hold under 4.5%. Sequenced: sorted CD4+, CD8+, or CD8+CD57+ T cells (not recorded which) from PBMCs. These receptors originate from a human donor in good health, serving as a control.

This clonotype was detected only a few times. V and J are TRBV19 and TRBJ2-3; 9 bases align to TRBD1. Germline CDR1 and CDR2: LNHDA and SQIVND (reference sequence). The CDR3 runs to 10 residues. The J segment lost 14 bases and the V segment lost 11 bases, leaving 8 bases of the junction unmatched. CDR3 in DNA: TGTGCCCTACCCGGGACAGGGTCGTATTTT. Residues: CALPGTGSYF.

This chain uses TRBV10-3 with TRBJ2-1; D gene uncertain. The CDR3 spans 11 residues. Germline V lookup: CDR1 ENHRY, CDR2 SYGVKD. The ends were cut back, 4 bases at V and 6 bases at J, with 4 bases in the middle. CDR3 DNA sequence: TGTGCCATCAGTGGCACCAATGAGCAGTTCTTC. Encoded protein: CAISGTNEQFF.

Remarks on this clonotype: One end of the junction fails to match germline, which may point to a read error. The chain combines TRBV10-2 with TRBJ1-5, with D maybe TRBD1 (5 bases). This CDR3 is 14 amino acids long. CDR1 and CDR2 (germline): WSHSY, SAAADI. In nucleotides, the CDR3 is TGTGCCAGCAATCCGGGACGAGAAAATCAGGCACAGCATTTT. It encodes CASNPGRENQAQHF.

This clonotype was counted many times. The CDR3 nucleotides read TGTGCCATCAGTGCCCAACTAACTTATAGCAATCAGCCCCAGCATTTT. It yields the protein CAISAQLTYSNQPQHF. The chain combines TRBV10-3 with TRBJ1-5, with D unresolved. CDR1 and CDR2 (germline): ENHRY, SYGVKD. This CDR3 region has 16 residues. Trimming took off 4 bases at V and 0 bases at J, with 13 bases between the two ends.

A remark on this clonotype: The CDR3 carries no conserved terminal phenylalanine or tryptophan, so it likely arises from a read error. The limits of the CDR3 on the DNA are not certain, so only TCRdb's listed CDR3 is given. The gene calls are TRBV7-2 and TRBJ2-5; the listed D gene, TRBD2, was not tested against the DNA. Looked up from germline, CDR1 is SGHTA and CDR2 is FQGNSA. From its first to its last residue, the CDR3 has 13 amino acids. The CDR3 loop is CASSLSGSGGAYG.

The V gene is TRBV20-1, the J gene TRBJ2-7, with a possible D match to TRBD1 (8 bases). The CDR3 spans 13 residues. Per the germline V gene, CDR1 is DFQATT and CDR2 is SNEGSKA (reference sequence). The chain's CDR3 is CSVRAQGDYEQYF. Written as DNA, the CDR3 is TGCAGCGTTAGAGCACAGGGGGACTATGAGCAGTACTTC.

A note on this clonotype: One end of the junction does not line up with germline, which may come from a read error. The V gene is TRBV7-3, the J gene TRBJ1-2, with 8 bases matching TRBD1. The germline V gene encodes CDR1 SGHTA and CDR2 FQGTGA. The CDR3 runs 17 residues. The CDR3 DNA reads as TGCGCCAGCAGCCTAGAGGTGAGCAGGGGGCAAGCCTATGGCTACACCTTC. Amino acids: CASSLEVSRGQAYGYTF.

Notes on this clonotype: The germline gene is not matched at one end of the junction; a read error may be the cause. CDR3 bases: TGTGCCAGCAGCAAACGAAGGAACACTAAAGCCTTCCTTTTT. Protein sequence: CASSKRRNTKAFLF. The rearrangement joins TRBV7-2 to TRBJ1-6; no clear D gene. Germline-derived CDR1 and CDR2 are SGHTA and FQGNSA. This CDR3 comprises 14 residues.

A remark on this clonotype: A junction end diverges from the germline sequence, so it may reflect a read error. The chain employs TRBV7-2 and TRBJ2-5; D unclear. The CDR3 has 14 amino acids. Germline V gene sequence: CDR1 SGHTA, CDR2 FQGNSA. The DNA of the CDR3 is TGTGCCAGCAGCGCCGCAGCAGATACGCAGACCCTGTACTTC. Translation gives CASSAAADTQTLYF.

J is TRBJ1-1 and V is TRBV9, with D possibly being TRBD1 (5 bases). In germline, CDR1 is SGDLS, CDR2 YYNGEE. The CDR3 is 15 amino acids. The V end lost 2 bases, the J end lost 12 bases, and 23 bases lay between the germline ends. CDR3 protein: CASSVDSNYGYTSFF. The CDR3 bases are TGTGCCAGCAGCGTCGACAGTAACTATGGCTACACCTCTTTCTTT.

The chain carries TRBV20-1 and TRBJ1-2; no definite D call. Germline V gives CDR1 DFQATT, CDR2 SNEGSKA (reference sequence). Deletions cut 3 bases from V and 6 bases from J, with 17 bases between. The CDR3 contains 14 residues. CDR3 sequence: CSASDLTSGNGYTF. The CDR3 DNA follows: TGCAGTGCTAGTGACCTGACCTCTGGAAATGGCTACACCTTC.

A word on this clonotype: The conserved final phenylalanine or tryptophan is absent from the CDR3, which likely points to a read error. CDR3 nucleotides: TGTGCCATCACCGCGGGACTGCTTACCTGCGAGCAGTACCTC. It specifies CAITAGLLTCEQYL. The chain combines TRBV10-3 with TRBJ2-7; D is possibly TRBD2 (6 bases). Trimming shortened V by 7 bases and J by 6 bases, and 19 bases separated the two germline ends. This CDR3 is 14 amino acids long. Germline lookup yields CDR1 ENHRY and CDR2 SYGVKD.

This clonotype was observed a few times. The CDR3 sequence: CASSELRDQETQYF. The CDR3 DNA follows: TGTGCCAGCAGTGAATTGCGGGACCAAGAGACCCAGTACTTC. The chain carries TRBV25-1 and TRBJ2-5; weak D call: TRBD2 (5 bases). The CDR3 spans 14 residues. Trimming pared 1 base from V and 0 bases from J, leaving 6 bases between. CDR1 is MGHDK, CDR2 SYGVNS, per germline.

This clonotype is a singleton in its sample. The J gene is TRBJ2-2, the V gene TRBV7-2; D might be TRBD1 (6 bases). V shed 4 bases and J shed 5 bases, with 14 bases lying between them. Germline V lookup: CDR1 SGHTA, CDR2 FQGNSA. The CDR3 runs to 15 residues. The CDR3 region is CASSSQARGTGELFF. CDR3 nucleotide sequence: TGTGCCAGCAGCTCGCAGGCCAGGGGAACCGGGGAGCTGTTTTTT.

The V gene is TRBV20-1, the J gene TRBJ1-1; TRBD1 is a possible D gene (5 bases). V lost 7 bases, J lost 8 bases, and 20 bases lay in between. This CDR3 has 13 amino acids. The germline CDR1 and CDR2 sequences are DFQATT and SNEGSKA (reference sequence). CDR3 sequence: CSVRSTGTNEAFF. The CDR3 coding sequence is TGCAGTGTGCGGAGCACTGGGACCAACGAAGCTTTCTTT.

V gene TRBV7-8 combines with J gene TRBJ1-1, with D uncertain. Deletions cut 2 bases from V and 10 bases from J, with 14 bases between. The germline CDR1 and CDR2 sequences are SGHVS and FQNEAQ. The CDR3 contains 13 residues. The CDR3 DNA sequence: TGTGCCAGCAGCTTACCAGCAGAGATTGGAGCTTTCTTT. Its protein product is CASSLPAEIGAFF.

About this clonotype: Because it lacks the conserved phenylalanine or tryptophan at the end, this CDR3 is likely a read error. The DNA is left out, because the CDR3 cannot be placed on it with certainty; the CDR3 is given as TCRdb lists it. CDR3 amino acids: CSATGTGYRGAVV. This chain uses TRBV20-1 with TRBJ2-2; TRBD1, as called in the table, went unchecked against the DNA. Germline lookup yields CDR1 DFQATT and CDR2 SNEGSKA (reference sequence). The CDR3 adds up to 13 amino acids, both ends counted.

On this clonotype: The conserved phenylalanine or tryptophan is not found at the CDR3 terminus, so this likely reflects a read error. The DNA is left out, because the CDR3 cannot be placed on it with certainty; the CDR3 is given as TCRdb lists it. This chain links TRBV7-4 with TRBJ1-1. Germline V gene sequence: CDR1 SGHVT, CDR2 SQSDAQ. The CDR3 is 13 residues long, ends included. The CDR3 sequence: CASSFAGASTDTQ.